The 6 T cell receptor beta chains presented below share a single source sample, sequenced in a study of identical twins. TCRdb reanalysed the 5' RACE reads using MiXCR and keeps one entry per CDR3 protein. The sample includes 200,000 to 300,000 distinct CDR3 sequences, 10% to 13% of them seen just once. Sequencing used memory T cells sorted from blood. These receptors all come from a man in his fifties or sixties in good health.

This clonotype has a count of ten or more. The rearrangement joins TRBV7-2 to TRBJ1-5; D is unresolved. V shed 5 bases and J shed 4 bases, with 9 bases lying between them. The germline gives CDR1 SGHTA, CDR2 FQGNSA. The CDR3 is 13 amino acids. CDR3 DNA: TGTGCCAGCAGCCCCTCACGAAATCAGCCCCAGCATTTT. Protein: CASSPSRNQPQHF.

This clonotype was seen many times. V is TRBV6-1 and J is TRBJ2-7; no clear D. Germline values: CDR1 MNHNS, CDR2 SASEGT. Trimming shortened V by 2 bases and J by 7 bases, and 15 bases separated the two germline ends. CDR3 length: 14 amino acids. CDR3: CASSENGSTREQYF. In nucleotides, the CDR3 is TGTGCCAGCAGTGAAAACGGTTCCACGCGGGAGCAGTACTTC.

The V gene is TRBV14, the J gene TRBJ2-1, with D perhaps matching TRBD2 (6 bases). The V end lost 0 bases, the J end lost 13 bases, and 13 bases lay between the germline ends. This CDR3 spans 13 amino acids. Germline V lookup: CDR1 SGHDN, CDR2 FVKESK. CDR3 sequence: CASSQDTGLIQFF. The CDR3 region has the DNA TGTGCCAGCAGCCAAGATACGGGACTCATACAGTTCTTC. Variable domain in full (rest from reference TRBV14 and TRBJ2-1): EAGVTQFPSHSVIEKGQTVTLRCDPISGHDNLYWYRRVMGKEIKFLLHFVKESKQDESGMPNNRFLAERTGGTYSTLKVQPAELEDSGVYFCASSQDTGLIQFFGPGTRLTVL.

This clonotype was seen only a few times. The CDR3, as DNA: TGTGCCTGGAGTTCGGCCCGGGACAACCGGAGGAATGAGCAGTTCTTC. Translation: CAWSSARDNRRNEQFF. The chain couples TRBV30 to TRBJ2-1; D is perhaps TRBD1 (6 bases). V lost 2 bases, J lost 7 bases, and 21 bases lay in between. Germline loops: CDR1 GTSNPN, CDR2 SVGIG (reference sequence). This CDR3 has 16 amino acids.

This clonotype was observed many times. The V and J genes are TRBV6-2 or TRBV6-3 and TRBJ2-2; tentative D call: TRBD1 (5 bases). V was shortened by 8 bases and J by 6 bases, with 10 bases between the two germline ends. The germline V gene encodes CDR1 MNHEY and CDR2 SVGEGT. There are 12 residues in the CDR3. The CDR3 DNA follows: TGTGCCAGCGCCAGGGTCGCCGGGGAGCTGTTTTTT. Its translation: CASARVAGELFF.

This clonotype has a handful of counts. V gene TRBV19 combines with J gene TRBJ2-1; the D call may be TRBD1 or TRBD2 (5 bases each). Per germline, CDR1 LNHDA and CDR2 SQIVND (reference sequence). The CDR3 runs 14 residues. V lost 3 bases and J 1 base, leaving 7 bases between the germline ends. CDR3 amino acids: CASSMGVSYNEQFF. CDR3 bases: TGTGCCAGTAGTATGGGGGTATCCTACAATGAGCAGTTCTTC.